This T cell receptor (beta chain) came from a study of CD8+CD57+ T cells in acquired aplastic anemia. The overall study: When averaged, DNA from sorted CD4+ and CD8+ cells came to around 3.1 ug. Study-level points and caveats: The study found no significant CD8+ Simpson's diversity difference between patients and controls.

The CDR3 length is 12 residues. V shed 3 bases and J 6 bases; nucleotides not matched to a gene: 1. CDR1 is SNHLY and CDR2 is FYNNEI in the germline V gene. The template used for profiling TCR beta VDJ and CDR3 was genomic DNA. One entry per CDR3 protein results from TCRdb running MiXCR on the reads. The data show over 45,000 distinct CDR3 sequences, with around 69% seen just once and around a third held by the top ten. As for this clonotype: Its antigen is not identified.

Input material: sorted CD4+, CD8+, or CD8+CD57+ T cells (not recorded which) from PBMCs. This receptor was identified in a human donor in good health, serving as a control. The chain is built from TRBV2 and TRBJ2-7; 8 nucleotides line up with TRBD1. CDR3 residues: CASSETGVEQYF. The CDR3 DNA reads as TGTGCCAGCAGTGAGACAGGGGTCGAGCAGTACTTC.